Detailed here is one TCR beta chain. The data were obtained in a study of blood T cell repertoires in COVID-19. Study-level background: T cells, B-cell-depleted T cells, or PBMCs supplied cDNA or gDNA.

CDR3 length: 15 residues. Trimming at V came to 1 base and at J to 3 bases, leaving 3 bases not matched to a gene. From germline, CDR1 is LGHDT and CDR2 YNNKEL (reference sequence). Produced via immunoSEQ multiplex PCR; TCRdb's table is partial and in-frame only. Seen here are about 170,000 clones, about four fifths observed once, and the top ten hold 8% to 11%. Sequencing used peripheral blood. The TCR sequence derives from a woman older than 75 with active or convalescent COVID-19. V is TRBV3-1 (or the pseudogene TRBV3-2) and J is TRBJ2-7; 10 nucleotides line up with TRBD2. The CDR3 is CASSQATSGIYEQYF. The CDR3 DNA sequence: TGTGCCAGCAGCCAAGCCACTAGCGGGATCTACGAGCAGTACTTC.